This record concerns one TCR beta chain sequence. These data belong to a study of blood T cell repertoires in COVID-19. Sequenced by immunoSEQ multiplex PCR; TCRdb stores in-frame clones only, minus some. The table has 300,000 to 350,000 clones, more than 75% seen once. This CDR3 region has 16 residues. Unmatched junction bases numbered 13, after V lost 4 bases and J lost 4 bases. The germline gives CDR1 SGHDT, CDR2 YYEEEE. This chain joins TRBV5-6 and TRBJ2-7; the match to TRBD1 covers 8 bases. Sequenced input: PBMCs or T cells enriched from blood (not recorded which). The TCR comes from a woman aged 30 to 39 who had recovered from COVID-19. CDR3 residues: CASSPQGQGRGYEQYF. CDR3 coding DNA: TGTGCCAGCAGCCCCCAAGGACAGGGAAGAGGGTACGAGCAGTACTTC.